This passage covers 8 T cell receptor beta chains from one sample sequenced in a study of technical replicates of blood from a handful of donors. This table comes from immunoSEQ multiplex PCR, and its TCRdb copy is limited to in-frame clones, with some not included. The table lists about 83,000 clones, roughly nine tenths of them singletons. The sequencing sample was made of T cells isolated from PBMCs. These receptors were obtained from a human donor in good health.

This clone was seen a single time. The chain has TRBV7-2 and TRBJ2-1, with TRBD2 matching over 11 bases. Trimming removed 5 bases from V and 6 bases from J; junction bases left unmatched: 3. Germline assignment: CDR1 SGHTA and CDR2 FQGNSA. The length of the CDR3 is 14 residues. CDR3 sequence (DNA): TGTGCCAGCAGCGGTAGCGGGAGGGCCAATGAGCAGTTCTTC. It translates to CASSGSGRANEQFF.

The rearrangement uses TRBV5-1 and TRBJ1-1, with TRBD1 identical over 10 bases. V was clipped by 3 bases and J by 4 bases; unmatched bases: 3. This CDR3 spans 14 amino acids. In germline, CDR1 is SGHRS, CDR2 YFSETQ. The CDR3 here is CASSWRDRGTEAFF. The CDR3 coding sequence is TGCGCCAGCAGCTGGAGGGACAGGGGCACTGAAGCTTTCTTT.

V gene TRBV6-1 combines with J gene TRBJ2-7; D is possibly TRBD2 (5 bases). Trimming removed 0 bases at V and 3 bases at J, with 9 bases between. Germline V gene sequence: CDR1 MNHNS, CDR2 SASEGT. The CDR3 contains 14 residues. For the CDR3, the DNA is TGTGCCAGCAGTGAAGCTTTTGGAGGCTACGAGCAGTACTTC. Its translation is CASSEAFGGYEQYF.

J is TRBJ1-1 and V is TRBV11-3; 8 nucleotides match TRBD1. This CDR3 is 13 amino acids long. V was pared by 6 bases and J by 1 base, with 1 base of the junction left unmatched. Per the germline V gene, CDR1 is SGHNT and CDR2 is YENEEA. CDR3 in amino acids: CASRGQENTEAFF. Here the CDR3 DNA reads TGTGCCAGCAGGGGACAGGAGAACACTGAAGCTTTCTTT. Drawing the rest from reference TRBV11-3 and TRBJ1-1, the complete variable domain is EAGVVQSPRYKIIEKKQPVAFWCNPISGHNTLYWYLQNLGQGPELLIRYENEEAVDDSQLPKDRFSAERLKGVDSTLKIQPAELGDSAVYLCASRGQENTEAFFGQGTRLTVV.

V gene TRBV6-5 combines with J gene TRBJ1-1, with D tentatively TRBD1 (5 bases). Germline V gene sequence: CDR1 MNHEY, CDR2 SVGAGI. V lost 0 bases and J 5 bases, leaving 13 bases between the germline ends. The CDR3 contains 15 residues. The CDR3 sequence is CASSYSGGGWTEAFF. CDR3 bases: TGTGCCAGCAGTTACTCGGGGGGAGGTTGGACTGAAGCTTTCTTT.

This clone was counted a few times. This CDR3 reads CSVDGDLGTEAFF. CDR3 coding DNA: TGCAGCGTTGACGGGGACTTAGGAACTGAAGCTTTCTTT. The V and J genes are TRBV29-1 and TRBJ1-1; possible D gene TRBD1, 5 bases. Trimming stripped 3 bases from V and 5 bases from J, with 13 bases between. Germline-derived CDR1 and CDR2 are SQVTM and ANQGSEA. The CDR3 covers 13 residues.

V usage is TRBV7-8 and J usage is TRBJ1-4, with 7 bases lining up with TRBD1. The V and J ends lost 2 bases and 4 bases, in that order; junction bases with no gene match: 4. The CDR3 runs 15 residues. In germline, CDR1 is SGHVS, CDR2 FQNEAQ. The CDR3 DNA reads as TGTGCCAGCAGCTTATGGGGGACAGTTAATGAAAAACTGTTTTTT. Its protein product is CASSLWGTVNEKLFF.

The CDR3 coding sequence is TGTGCCACCAGCAGAGATCCCGAGTCCTACGGTACTGAAGCTTTCTTT. Translated, it gives CATSRDPESYGTEAFF. This chain uses TRBV15 with TRBJ1-1, with D unresolved. V gave up 0 bases and J gave up 5 bases, with 16 bases separating them. The germline V gene has CDR1 LNHNV and CDR2 YYDKDF (reference sequence). The CDR3 spans 16 residues.